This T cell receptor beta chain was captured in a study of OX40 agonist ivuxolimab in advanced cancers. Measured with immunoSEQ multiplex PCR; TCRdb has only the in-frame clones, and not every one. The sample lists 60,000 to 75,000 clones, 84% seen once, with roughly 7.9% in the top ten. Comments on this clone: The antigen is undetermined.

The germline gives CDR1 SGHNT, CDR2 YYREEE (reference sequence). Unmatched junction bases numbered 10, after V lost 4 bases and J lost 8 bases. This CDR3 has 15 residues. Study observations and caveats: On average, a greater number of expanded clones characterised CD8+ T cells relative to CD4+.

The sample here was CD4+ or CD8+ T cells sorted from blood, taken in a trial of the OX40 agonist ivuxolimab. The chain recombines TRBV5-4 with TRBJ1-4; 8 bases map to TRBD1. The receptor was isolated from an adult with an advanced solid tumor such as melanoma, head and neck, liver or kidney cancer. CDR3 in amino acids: CASSTGTGSGEKLFF. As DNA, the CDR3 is TGTGCCAGCAGCACAGGGACAGGCTCGGGGGAAAAACTGTTTTTT.